This is a list of T cell receptor beta chains from one sample in a study of technical replicates of blood from a few donors. TCRdb's copy holds only in-frame clones and misses some; the assay was immunoSEQ multiplex PCR. This table has about 83,000 clones, around 96% appearing once. Sample: T cells isolated from PBMCs. The receptors were gathered from a human donor in good health. Both conserved end residues are trimmed from each CDR3. The order of the fields is V gene, D gene, J gene, CDR3 protein. D genes are given only for firm matches.

v_call: TRBV11-3; d_call: TRBD1; j_call: TRBJ1-3; cdr3_aa: ASSSAHRGSGNTIY
v_call: TRBV9; d_call: TRBD1; j_call: TRBJ2-1; cdr3_aa: ASQMDRGITYEQF
v_call: TRBV7-2; d_call: TRBD2; j_call: TRBJ2-7; cdr3_aa: ASSLAQAGGPFR
v_call: TRBV15; d_call: .; j_call: TRBJ2-2; cdr3_aa: ATSRALDFRDWNTGELF
v_call: TRBV7-2; d_call: .; j_call: TRBJ2-1; cdr3_aa: ASSPGQSYNEQF
v_call: TRBV7-6; d_call: TRBD1; j_call: TRBJ1-1; cdr3_aa: ASTGQGLAEAF
v_call: TRBV5-1; d_call: .; j_call: TRBJ1-3; cdr3_aa: ASSLAGAGNTIY
v_call: TRBV7-6; d_call: .; j_call: TRBJ2-3; cdr3_aa: ASSLGGTSPDTQY
v_call: TRBV15; d_call: TRBD1; j_call: TRBJ1-2; cdr3_aa: ATSRGRGNRGEDRRYT
v_call: TRBV9; d_call: TRBD1; j_call: TRBJ1-2; cdr3_aa: ASSVTGTYGYT
v_call: TRBV6-6; d_call: .; j_call: TRBJ2-3; cdr3_aa: ASSYSRDKYTDTQY
v_call: TRBV9; d_call: .; j_call: TRBJ2-5; cdr3_aa: ASSVESPRETQY
v_call: TRBV7-9; d_call: .; j_call: TRBJ1-4; cdr3_aa: ASSLSNEKLF
v_call: TRBV6-5; d_call: .; j_call: TRBJ1-2; cdr3_aa: ASRAGLNYGYT
v_call: TRBV28; d_call: .; j_call: TRBJ1-4; cdr3_aa: ASGGDEGSKEKLF
v_call: TRBV28; d_call: .; j_call: TRBJ1-2; cdr3_aa: ASSLWGDYGYT
v_call: TRBV7-9; d_call: TRBD1; j_call: TRBJ2-7; cdr3_aa: ASSWTGNSYEQY
v_call: TRBV7-6; d_call: .; j_call: TRBJ2-3; cdr3_aa: ASSPRLTDTQY
v_call: TRBV19; d_call: .; j_call: TRBJ2-2; cdr3_aa: ASIDLGARGTGELF
v_call: TRBV6-5; d_call: .; j_call: TRBJ1-3; cdr3_aa: ASSYSAERFGGTIY
v_call: TRBV7-9; d_call: .; j_call: TRBJ1-1; cdr3_aa: ASSPPSPRIAF
v_call: TRBV5-4; d_call: .; j_call: TRBJ2-5; cdr3_aa: ASSFVLAEETQY
v_call: TRBV30; d_call: .; j_call: TRBJ2-5; cdr3_aa: AWSVQNQETQY
v_call: TRBV19; d_call: .; j_call: TRBJ1-4; cdr3_aa: ASSIPGKSEKLF
v_call: TRBV12-2; d_call: .; j_call: TRBJ1-5; cdr3_aa: ASRNSGTGDQPQH
v_call: TRBV7-3; d_call: .; j_call: TRBJ2-5; cdr3_aa: ASSPRAGAETQY
v_call: TRBV6-5; d_call: TRBD1; j_call: TRBJ1-1; cdr3_aa: ASNAGGLTEAF
v_call: TRBV5-4; d_call: TRBD1; j_call: TRBJ2-2; cdr3_aa: ASSLAGQTTGELF
v_call: TRBV28; d_call: .; j_call: TRBJ2-6; cdr3_aa: ASSPSTGISGANVLT
v_call: TRBV25-1; d_call: TRBD1; j_call: TRBJ1-2; cdr3_aa: ASSDRGVYGYT
v_call: TRBV6-5; d_call: .; j_call: TRBJ2-2; cdr3_aa: ASSQGTGELF
v_call: TRBV7-3; d_call: .; j_call: TRBJ1-2; cdr3_aa: ASSLGGRVYDGYT
v_call: TRBV30; d_call: .; j_call: TRBJ2-7; cdr3_aa: AWSGLPTSLHEQY
v_call: TRBV29-1; d_call: .; j_call: TRBJ1-2; cdr3_aa: SVDPRDDYGYT
v_call: TRBV4-1; d_call: .; j_call: TRBJ2-1; cdr3_aa: ASSQGGRTHNEQF
v_call: TRBV28; d_call: .; j_call: TRBJ2-7; cdr3_aa: ASSFGYEQY
v_call: TRBV18; d_call: TRBD2; j_call: TRBJ2-3; cdr3_aa: ASSPLAGGEFGTDTQY
v_call: TRBV6-5; d_call: .; j_call: TRBJ1-5; cdr3_aa: ASRTNIDQPQH
v_call: TRBV19; d_call: .; j_call: TRBJ2-7; cdr3_aa: ASSSQGRNTPYEQY
v_call: TRBV2; d_call: TRBD1; j_call: TRBJ2-7; cdr3_aa: ASNPGQAYEQY
v_call: TRBV5-1; d_call: TRBD1; j_call: TRBJ1-1; cdr3_aa: ASSRGTANTEAF
v_call: TRBV19; d_call: .; j_call: TRBJ2-7; cdr3_aa: ASSTPGLTYEQY
v_call: TRBV9; d_call: .; j_call: TRBJ2-7; cdr3_aa: ASSVGGSSTYEQY
v_call: TRBV2; d_call: TRBD1; j_call: TRBJ2-2; cdr3_aa: ASSASIGTGDTGELF
v_call: TRBV10-2; d_call: .; j_call: TRBJ1-5; cdr3_aa: ATLGATVEGNQPQH
v_call: TRBV18; d_call: TRBD2; j_call: TRBJ2-1; cdr3_aa: ASSPLSSGSGYNEQF
v_call: TRBV28; d_call: .; j_call: TRBJ2-5; cdr3_aa: ASSFPAGGETQY
v_call: TRBV7-2; d_call: .; j_call: TRBJ2-7; cdr3_aa: ASSLEGQGYEQY
v_call: TRBV4-3; d_call: TRBD1; j_call: TRBJ2-6; cdr3_aa: ASSQSPQGVSGANVLT
v_call: TRBV2; d_call: .; j_call: TRBJ2-7; cdr3_aa: ASLAGEQY
v_call: TRBV2; d_call: .; j_call: TRBJ1-2; cdr3_aa: ASNRDFYGYT
v_call: TRBV4-1; d_call: .; j_call: TRBJ2-5; cdr3_aa: ASSQSVPGETQY
v_call: TRBV4-3; d_call: TRBD1; j_call: TRBJ1-2; cdr3_aa: ASSQGQGANYGYT
v_call: TRBV2; d_call: .; j_call: TRBJ2-1; cdr3_aa: ASSARPRDNEQF
v_call: TRBV19; d_call: .; j_call: TRBJ2-3; cdr3_aa: ASSIWRGPADTQY